This TCR beta chain was observed in a study of blood T cell repertoires in COVID-19. Data came from immunoSEQ multiplex PCR; TCRdb stores just in-frame clones and leaves some out. The table lists about 530,000 clones, 85% to 90% of them singletons. The sequence came from a woman aged 45-60 years with COVID-19, enrolled during active disease. Sequencing was done on a sample of peripheral blood.

The CDR3 loop is CASSDGAGYGYTF. For the CDR3, the DNA is TGTGCCAGCAGTGATGGGGCAGGGTATGGCTACACCTTC. The rearrangement joins TRBV6-4 to TRBJ1-2, with D perhaps matching TRBD1 (5 bases). Germline lookup yields CDR1 MRHNA and CDR2 SNTAGT. The CDR3 length is 13 residues. Deletions cut 3 bases from V and 5 bases from J, with 10 bases between.